The sequence of this T cell receptor beta chain was determined in a study of blood T cells in healthy people across ages. The CDR3 totals 16 residues. The germline gives CDR1 SGHRS, CDR2 YFSETQ. V lost 3 bases, J lost 1 base, and 13 bases lay in between. With a J-beta primer mix and a sample-barcoded 5' primer, a second PCR ran about 7 to 11 cycles. TCRdb reprocessed the 5' RACE reads with MiXCR, giving one entry per CDR3 protein. Of hundreds of thousands of distinct CDR3 sequences listed, around 20% are singletons. The sequence came from a man aged 65 to 79 in good health. The chain has TRBV5-1 and TRBJ2-2; maybe TRBD1 (5 bases). Sequencing was carried out using blood. CDR3 residues: CASSSPDRRNTGELFF. The CDR3, as DNA: TGCGCCAGCAGCTCCCCCGACAGACGGAACACCGGGGAGCTGTTTTTT.